The source of this T cell receptor (beta chain) is a study of identifying expanded T cells in peripheral blood. This clone has just one count. Only in-frame clones appear in the TCRdb table, and some are missing; sequencing was by immunoSEQ multiplex PCR. The sample consists of around 94,000 clones, about 87% of them appearing once. The CDR3 length is 16 residues. Trimming shortened V by 1 base and J by 1 base, and 13 bases separated the two germline ends. CDR1 is SNHLY and CDR2 is FYNNEI in the germline V gene. Source material: blood. The chain has TRBV2 and TRBJ2-5; the D is unclear. The clonotype comes from a person between 18 and 69 years old in good health. The CDR3 loop reads CASSEGVARPQETQYF. DNA for the CDR3: TGTGCCAGCAGTGAAGGAGTAGCCAGGCCCCAAGAGACCCAGTACTTC. Variable domain in full (rest from reference TRBV2 and TRBJ2-5): EPEVTQTPSHQVTQMGQEVILRCVPISNHLYFYWYRQILGQKVEFLVSFYNNEISEKSEIFDDQFSVERPDGSNFTLKIRSTKLEDSAMYFCASSEGVARPQETQYFGPGTRLLVL.